This passage covers 5 T cell receptor beta chains from one sample sequenced in a study of blood T cell repertoires in COVID-19. Sequenced by immunoSEQ multiplex PCR; TCRdb stores in-frame clones only, minus some. The table includes 200,000 to 250,000 clones, approximately 80% detected once. The sequenced material came from PBMCs or T cells enriched from blood (not recorded which). These TCRs come from a woman between 55 and 75 years old who had recovered from COVID-19.

The J gene is TRBJ2-5, the V gene TRBV19, with 7 positions matching TRBD2. J gave up 9 bases and V 10 bases, and 11 bases lay outside the gene matches. The CDR3 extends over 12 amino acids. Germline CDR1 reads LNHDA; CDR2 reads SQIVND (reference sequence). The CDR3 loop is CATEAGQGAQYF. The CDR3 DNA is TGTGCCACTGAAGCGGGGCAAGGGGCCCAGTACTTC.

The rearrangement uses TRBV4-2 and TRBJ2-7, with 7 bases matching TRBD2. The junction had 3 bases not matched to a gene; V was cut back by 1 base and J by 3 bases. This CDR3 region has 14 residues. CDR1 is LGHNA, CDR2 YNFKEQ, per germline. In nucleotides, the CDR3 is TGTGCCAGCAGCCAAGGTCTAGCGGACTACGAGCAGTACTTC. Translation gives CASSQGLADYEQYF.

On this clone itself: The same CDR3 can be traced to other DNA sequences in this sample. The chain combines TRBV11-3 with TRBJ2-3, with D possibly being TRBD1 (5 bases). Germline lookup yields CDR1 SGHNT and CDR2 YENEEA. Trimming left V 3 bases short and J 3 bases short, with 10 bases between. The CDR3 sequence is 14 residues long. CDR3 DNA: TGTGCCAGCAGCTTGGGGCGAGTAACAGATACGCAGTATTTT. Encoded protein: CASSLGRVTDTQYF.

The chain uses TRBV27 and TRBJ1-3, with 7 positions matching TRBD1. This CDR3 is 15 amino acids long. Germline CDR1 is MNHEY and CDR2 is SMNVEV (reference sequence). V was clipped by 6 bases and J by 0 bases; unmatched bases: 5. The CDR3 DNA follows: TGTGCCAGCAGCCGAGACAGGGCCTCTGGAAACACCATATATTTT. Residues: CASSRDRASGNTIYF.

V gene TRBV4-2 combines with J gene TRBJ1-1; tentatively, D is TRBD1 (6 bases). CDR3 length equals 15 residues. V was cut by 2 bases and J by 3 bases, with 13 bases left in between. Germline loops: CDR1 LGHNA, CDR2 YNFKEQ. The CDR3 DNA reads as TGTGCCAGCAGCCAACGTGACAGGACATACACTGAAGCTTTCTTT. It translates to CASSQRDRTYTEAFF.